Below are 28 T cell receptor beta chains sequenced from a single sample in a study of shared clonotypes between healthy human individuals. Sequencing used immunoSEQ multiplex PCR; TCRdb keeps in-frame clones, though not all of them. The profile covers roughly 2 million clones, with around 95% appearing a single time and over 0.1% taken by the ten largest. Sequenced material: naive CD4+ T cells sorted from blood. Subset noted: CD45RA+ positively selected. The receptors come from a man younger than 35 in good health.

The gene calls are TRBV2 and TRBJ2-5; TRBD1 or TRBD2 may be the D gene (6 bases each). CDR3 length equals 15 residues. Germline V CDR1 and CDR2: SNHLY, FYNNEI. Trimming shortened V by 4 bases and J by 1 base, and 13 bases separated the two germline ends. CDR3 residues: CASSAGASLQETQYF. The CDR3 coding sequence is TGTGCCAGCAGTGCGGGGGCCAGCCTCCAAGAGACCCAGTACTTC.

This chain connects TRBV27 to TRBJ2-1; a possible D gene is TRBD2 (5 bases). V was pared by 6 bases and J by 7 bases, with 13 bases between. CDR1 MNHEY and CDR2 SMNVEV come from the germline V gene (reference sequence). This CDR3 is built from 13 residues. As DNA, the CDR3 is TGTGCCAGCAGGCGGGCAGCTCGTAATGAGCAGTTCTTC. Its translation is CASRRAARNEQFF.

This clone has a handful of counts. The chain carries TRBV19 and TRBJ1-1, with 8 nucleotides matching TRBD1. Per germline, CDR1 LNHDA and CDR2 SQIVND (reference sequence). This CDR3 contains 14 residues. The V gene end was trimmed by 5 bases and the J gene end by 1 base; junction bases not matched to a gene: 3. The CDR3 DNA sequence: TGTGCCAGTAGTTTACAGGGGGGGAACACTGAAGCTTTCTTT. Translated, it gives CASSLQGGNTEAFF.

The table lists this clone with a count of one. The CDR3 DNA reads as TGTGCCAGTAGTATAGGGAAATCGCGAAGGCGAGAGACCCAGTACTTC. This sequence encodes CASSIGKSRRRETQYF. The chain is built from TRBV19 and TRBJ2-5; D ambiguous. Trimming took off 1 base at V and 4 bases at J, with 16 bases between the two ends. The germline gives CDR1 LNHDA, CDR2 SQIVND (reference sequence). There are 16 residues in the CDR3.

This clone is a singleton in its sample. The rearrangement links TRBV7-9 to TRBJ2-5, with 8 bases matching TRBD1. CDR3 size: 16 residues. With 5 bases clipped from V and 2 bases from J, the junction kept 10 bases outside the gene matches. From germline, CDR1 is SEHNR and CDR2 FQNEAQ (reference sequence). The CDR3 protein is CASSPARQGTQETQYF. In DNA, the CDR3 is TGTGCCAGCAGCCCCGCCCGACAGGGGACACAAGAGACCCAGTACTTC. Full variable domain (missing parts from reference TRBV7-9 and TRBJ2-5): DTGVSQNPRHKITKRGQNVTFRCDPISEHNRLYWYRQTLGQGPEFLTYFQNEAQLEKSRLLSDRFSAERPKGSFSTLEIQRTEQGDSAMYLCASSPARQGTQETQYFGPGTRLLVL.

This rearrangement joins TRBV30 to TRBJ1-2; D unresolved. V was shortened by 4 bases and J by 6 bases, with 18 bases between the two germline ends. Germline CDR1 is GTSNPN and CDR2 is SVGIG (reference sequence). This CDR3 is built from 14 residues. The CDR3 loop reads CAWNLGESSHGYTF. The CDR3, as DNA: TGTGCCTGGAACCTCGGTGAATCCTCCCATGGCTACACCTTC.

The chain carries TRBV7-9 and TRBJ2-1; perhaps TRBD2 as D (6 bases). With 1 base removed from V and 7 bases from J, the gap between germline ends came to 17 bases. This CDR3 is built from 16 residues. Germline V CDR1 and CDR2: SEHNR, FQNEAQ (reference sequence). The CDR3 DNA follows: TGTGCCAGCAGCTTAGTGTTGGGACTCCTAAGGAATGAGCAGTTCTTC. This encodes CASSLVLGLLRNEQFF.

The rearrangement uses TRBV7-2 and TRBJ1-4, with D perhaps matching TRBD1 (5 bases). Trimming stripped 2 bases from V and 4 bases from J, with 14 bases between. This CDR3 has 16 amino acids. Germline CDR1 reads SGHTA; CDR2 reads FQGNSA. CDR3: CASSLRLDSSNEKLFF. The CDR3 DNA reads TGTGCCAGCAGCTTACGGTTAGACAGCAGTAATGAAAAACTGTTTTTT.

This sequence joins TRBV28 and TRBJ1-1; D remains ambiguous. From germline, CDR1 is MDHEN and CDR2 SYDVKM. This CDR3 comprises 16 residues. V lost 6 bases to trimming and J lost 6 bases, with 23 bases between them. This chain's CDR3 is CASRLGRLHVWAEAFF. The CDR3 DNA reads TGTGCCAGCAGACTGGGCAGGCTTCATGTATGGGCTGAAGCTTTCTTT.

The V and J genes are TRBV7-6 and TRBJ1-2; tentatively, D is TRBD1 (5 bases). Germline V gene sequence: CDR1 SGHVS, CDR2 FNYEAQ. Trimming left V 1 base short and J 8 bases short, with 14 bases between. There are 14 residues in the CDR3. DNA for the CDR3: TGTGCCAGCAGCTTAGTCCTGGGGGGAGGAGGCTACACCTTC. Translating gives CASSLVLGGGGYTF. Together with reference TRBV7-6 and TRBJ1-2, the CDR3 gives the full variable domain: GAGVSQSPRYKVTKRGQDVALRCDPISGHVSLYWYRQALGQGPEFLTYFNYEAQQDKSGLPNDRFSAERPEGSISTLTIQRTEQRDSAMYRCASSLVLGGGGYTFGSGTRLTVV.

A single count supports this clone. This sequence joins TRBV11-2 and TRBJ2-7; D not resolved. Germline-derived CDR1 and CDR2 are SGHAT and FQNNGV. The V and J ends lost 5 bases and 4 bases respectively, with 9 bases between them. The CDR3 runs to 12 residues. CDR3: CASSPTAYEQYF. CDR3 in DNA: TGTGCCAGCAGCCCCACCGCTTACGAGCAGTACTTC.

The chain joins TRBV6-1 to TRBJ1-5; TRBD1 might be the D (5 bases). The CDR3 runs to 15 residues. The ends were cut back, 4 bases at V and 3 bases at J, with 13 bases in the middle. Germline CDR1 MNHNS, CDR2 SASEGT. CDR3 loop: CASSAIQGINQPQHF. The DNA for the CDR3 is TGTGCCAGCAGTGCGATCCAGGGTATCAATCAGCCCCAGCATTTT.

J is TRBJ1-5 and V is TRBV5-1; D may be TRBD1 (5 bases). Trimming removed 4 bases from V and 7 bases from J, with 12 bases in between. Germline CDR1 is SGHRS and CDR2 is YFSETQ. The CDR3 totals 13 residues. CDR3 loop: CASSADGAQPQHF. CDR3 nucleotides: TGCGCCAGCAGCGCGGATGGGGCCCAGCCCCAGCATTTT.

The rearrangement links TRBV4-1 to TRBJ2-5; 14 positions agree with TRBD2. Trimming removed 1 base from V and 1 base from J; junction bases left unmatched: 5. CDR1 is MGHRA, CDR2 YSYEKL, per germline. This CDR3 is built from 18 residues. The DNA of the CDR3 is TGCGCCAGCAGCCAAGCCCGACTAGCGGGGGGGTTCCAAGAGACCCAGTACTTC. This sequence encodes CASSQARLAGGFQETQYF.

The chain uses TRBV9 and TRBJ2-5, with 8 bases aligning to TRBD1. V was clipped by 3 bases and J by 5 bases; unmatched bases: 9. CDR1 is SGDLS, CDR2 YYNGEE, per germline. The CDR3 length is 15 residues. The CDR3 here is CASSETGARAETQYF. DNA of the CDR3: TGTGCCAGCAGCGAGACAGGGGCGAGGGCGGAGACCCAGTACTTC.

V and J are TRBV10-3 and TRBJ1-2, with D perhaps matching TRBD1 (6 bases). V was clipped by 5 bases and J by 8 bases, with 12 bases between them. The V gene's germline CDR1 is ENHRY and CDR2 SYGVKD. There are 12 residues in the CDR3. The DNA of the CDR3 is TGTGCCATCAGTACAGGGCGAAGCGGCTACACCTTC. This gives the protein CAISTGRSGYTF.

The rearrangement uses TRBV18 and TRBJ1-6; TRBD1 agrees at 8 bases. CDR3 size: 16 residues. CDR1 is KGHSH and CDR2 is LQKENI in the germline V gene. J was trimmed by 8 bases and V by 1 base; bases with no gene match: 7. CDR3 sequence reads: CASSPRQGAKDSPLHF. The DNA for the CDR3 is TGTGCCAGCTCACCACGGCAGGGGGCTAAGGATTCACCCCTCCACTTT.

V usage is TRBV19 and J usage is TRBJ1-5, with TRBD1 matching 9 bases. CDR1 and CDR2 (germline): LNHDA, SQIVND (reference sequence). The CDR3 spans 15 residues. V was clipped by 7 bases and J by 5 bases; unmatched bases: 9. CDR3 in DNA: TGTGCCAGTAAACGCGGGACAGGGCCCGATCAGCCCCAGCATTTT. Amino acid sequence: CASKRGTGPDQPQHF.

The chain uses TRBV4-1 and TRBJ2-7, with 10 bases that match TRBD2. V was pared by 6 bases and J by 2 bases, with 10 bases of the junction left unmatched. This CDR3 is built from 16 residues. CDR1 and CDR2 from the germline V gene are MGHRA and YSYEKL. The CDR3 region has the DNA TGCGCCAGCAGTCCTCCTACTAGCGGGATACCCTACGAGCAGTACTTC. Protein sequence: CASSPPTSGIPYEQYF.

The chain joins TRBV15 to TRBJ1-5; no definite D call. V was cut by 0 bases and J by 6 bases, with 6 bases left in between. The CDR3 covers 13 residues. CDR1 is LNHNV, CDR2 YYDKDF, per germline (reference sequence). This CDR3 reads CATSREPSQPQHF. CDR3 bases: TGTGCCACCAGCAGAGAACCATCTCAGCCCCAGCATTTT.

The rearrangement uses TRBV30 and TRBJ1-1; D perhaps matches TRBD1 (5 bases). This CDR3 contains 13 residues. The V end lost 3 bases, the J end lost 7 bases, and 15 bases lay between the germline ends. Looked up from germline, CDR1 is GTSNPN and CDR2 is SVGIG (reference sequence). CDR3 loop: CAWRNPGLSEAFF. DNA for the CDR3: TGTGCCTGGAGAAACCCGGGACTAAGTGAAGCTTTCTTT.

The chain combines TRBV6-1 with TRBJ2-1; 8 bases agree with TRBD2. The CDR3 spans 14 residues. Germline CDR1 and CDR2: MNHNS and SASEGT. V dropped 4 bases and J dropped 4; count of bases not matched to a gene: 3. CDR3 sequence reads: CASSASGYYNEQFF. CDR3 coding DNA: TGTGCCAGCAGTGCTAGCGGGTATTACAATGAGCAGTTCTTC.

This sequence joins TRBV9 and TRBJ2-3; D unresolved. V lost 4 bases to trimming and J lost 6 bases, with 21 bases between them. This CDR3 spans 16 amino acids. CDR1 is SGDLS, CDR2 YYNGEE, per germline. The CDR3 sequence is CASSPSDWIIRDTQYF. In nucleotides, the CDR3 is TGTGCCAGCAGCCCCAGCGACTGGATAATACGGGATACGCAGTATTTT.

V and J are TRBV18 and TRBJ2-5; D gene unclear. This CDR3 region has 13 residues. Germline V gene data show CDR1 as KGHSH and CDR2 as LQKENI. V was pared by 2 bases and J by 4 bases, with 8 bases between. The CDR3 is CASSPKVGETQYF. The CDR3 DNA follows: TGTGCCAGCTCACCAAAAGTCGGAGAGACCCAGTACTTC.

This sequence joins TRBV28 and TRBJ1-5; TRBD1 matches 7 bases. With V trimmed by 2 bases and J by 12 bases, 13 bases remained unmatched. The CDR3 totals 15 residues. Germline CDR1 reads MDHEN; CDR2 reads SYDVKM. This CDR3 reads CASSLGDRVMQGQHF. The CDR3 bases are TGTGCCAGCAGTTTAGGAGACAGGGTGATGCAGGGCCAGCATTTT.

Comments on this clone: Different DNA sequences within this sample yield the same CDR3. This chain uses TRBV6-1 with TRBJ2-7; D is unclear. CDR1 and CDR2 (germline): MNHNS, SASEGT. V shed 3 bases and J shed 2 bases, with 2 bases lying between them. This CDR3 spans 11 amino acids. This chain's CDR3 is CASSDTYEQYF. CDR3 nucleotides: TGTGCCAGCAGTGATACCTACGAGCAGTACTTC.

This chain uses TRBV6-5 with TRBJ1-2, with a weak D call TRBD1 (6 bases). Germline values: CDR1 MNHEY, CDR2 SVGAGI. The CDR3 runs 14 residues. V was pared by 0 bases and J by 4 bases, with 9 bases between. The DNA of the CDR3 is TGTGCCAGCAGTTACTCCACAGGGTTCTATGGCTACACCTTC. Its protein is CASSYSTGFYGYTF.

Notes on this clone: The sample carries other DNA sequences with the same CDR3. This rearrangement joins TRBV2 to TRBJ1-1; maybe TRBD1 (6 bases). CDR1 SNHLY and CDR2 FYNNEI come from the germline V gene. V gave up 6 bases and J gave up 1 base, with 9 bases separating them. The CDR3 is 13 amino acids. CDR3 protein: CASSSRGNTEAFF. DNA of the CDR3: TGTGCCAGCAGCTCCAGGGGGAACACTGAAGCTTTCTTT.